The present TCR beta chain was sequenced within a study of OX40 agonist ivuxolimab in advanced cancers. Clones were sequenced by immunoSEQ multiplex PCR, and TCRdb holds only the in-frame ones, with some missing. This repertoire shows 50,000 to 60,000 clones, 82% found once; its top ten account for more than 1.2%. This CDR3 has 15 residues. The sequencing here drew on CD4+ or CD8+ T cells sorted from blood, taken in a trial of the OX40 agonist ivuxolimab. This chain joins TRBV12-2 and TRBJ1-5. TRBV12-2 is noted as a pseudogene. The source of this sequence is an adult with an advanced solid tumor such as melanoma, head and neck, liver or kidney cancer. The CDR3 sequence is CARAMTPASNQPQHF. The CDR3, as DNA: TGTGCAAGGGCCATGACGCCAGCTAGCAATCAGCCCCAGCATTTT.